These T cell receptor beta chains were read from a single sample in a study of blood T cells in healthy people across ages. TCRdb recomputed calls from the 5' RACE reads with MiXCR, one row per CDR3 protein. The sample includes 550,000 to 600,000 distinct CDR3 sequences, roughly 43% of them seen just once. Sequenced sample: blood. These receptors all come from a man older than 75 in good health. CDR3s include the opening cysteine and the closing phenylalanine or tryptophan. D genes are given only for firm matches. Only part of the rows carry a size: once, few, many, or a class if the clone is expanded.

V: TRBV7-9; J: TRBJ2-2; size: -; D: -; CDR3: CASSLNRANTGELFF; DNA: TGTGCCAGCAGCTTGAACAGGGCGAACACCGGGGAGCTGTTTTTT
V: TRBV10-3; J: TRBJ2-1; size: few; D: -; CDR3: CASGDPSYNEQFF; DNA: TGTGCATCGGGGGACCCCTCCTACAATGAGCAGTTCTTC
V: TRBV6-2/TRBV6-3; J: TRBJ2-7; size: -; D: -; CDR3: CASGRRVNEQYF; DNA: TGTGCCAGCGGTCGGAGGGTTAACGAGCAGTACTTC
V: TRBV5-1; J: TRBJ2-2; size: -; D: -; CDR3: CASRPGQVNTGELFF; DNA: TGCGCCAGCCGACCGGGACAAGTAAACACCGGGGAGCTGTTTTTT
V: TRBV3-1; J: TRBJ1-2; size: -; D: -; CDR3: CASSQDPGYNYGYTF; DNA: TGTGCCAGCAGCCAAGATCCAGGGTATAACTATGGCTACACCTTC
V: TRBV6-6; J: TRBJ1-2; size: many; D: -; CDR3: CASSYSSSLGYTF; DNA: TGTGCCAGCAGTTATTCGAGTTCTCTGGGCTACACCTTC
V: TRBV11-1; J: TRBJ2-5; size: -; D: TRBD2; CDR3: CASSPGGPFRETQYF; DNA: TGTGCCAGCAGCCCGGGGGGGCCTTTTCGAGAGACCCAGTACTTC
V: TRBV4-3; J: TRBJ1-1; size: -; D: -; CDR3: CASSQEIGVGAFF; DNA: TGCGCCAGCAGCCAAGAGATAGGGGTGGGAGCTTTCTTT
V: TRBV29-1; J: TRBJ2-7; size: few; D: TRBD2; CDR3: CSVGTSQQQYF; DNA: TGCAGCGTTGGGACTAGCCAGCAGCAGTACTTC
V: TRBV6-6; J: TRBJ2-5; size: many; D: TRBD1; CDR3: CASSYSTGEKTQYF; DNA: TGTGCCAGCAGTTACTCGACAGGGGAAAAGACCCAGTACTTC
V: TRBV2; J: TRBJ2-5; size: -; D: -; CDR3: CASMVGGETQYF; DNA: TGTGCCAGCATGGTGGGGGGAGAGACCCAGTACTTC
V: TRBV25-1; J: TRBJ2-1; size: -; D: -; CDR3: CASSEQGSEQFF; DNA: TGTGCCAGCAGTGAACAAGGAAGTGAGCAGTTCTTC
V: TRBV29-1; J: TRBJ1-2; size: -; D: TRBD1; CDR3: CSAAQGANYGYTF; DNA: TGCAGCGCCGCCCAGGGGGCTAACTATGGCTACACCTTC
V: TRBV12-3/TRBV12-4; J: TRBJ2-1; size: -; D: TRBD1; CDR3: CASSLAGGQGAYNEQFF; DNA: TGTGCCAGCAGTTTAGCGGGAGGACAGGGGGCCTACAATGAGCAGTTCTTC
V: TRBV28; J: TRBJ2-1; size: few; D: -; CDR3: CASSWAYNEQFF; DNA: TGTGCCAGCAGTTGGGCTTACAATGAGCAGTTCTTC
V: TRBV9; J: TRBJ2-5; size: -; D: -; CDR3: CASSVGAGGSQGTQYF; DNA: TGTGCCAGCAGCGTAGGGGCCGGGGGCAGTCAGGGGACCCAGTACTTC
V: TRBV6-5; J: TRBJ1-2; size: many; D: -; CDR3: CASRSTGAANYGYTF; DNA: TGTGCCAGCAGAAGTACCGGGGCCGCGAACTATGGCTACACCTTC
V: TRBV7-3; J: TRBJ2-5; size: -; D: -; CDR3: CASSEGSGENEQYF; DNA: TGTGCCAGCAGCGAGGGGTCAGGGGAGAATGAGCAGTACTTC
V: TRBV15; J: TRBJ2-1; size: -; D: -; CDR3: CATSSFSNEQFF; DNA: TGTGCCACCAGCAGTTTCTCGAATGAGCAGTTCTTC
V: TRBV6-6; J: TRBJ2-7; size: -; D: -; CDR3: CASSSSKSGAPYEQYF; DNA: TGTGCCAGCAGTTCCTCGAAGTCAGGGGCCCCCTACGAGCAGTACTTC
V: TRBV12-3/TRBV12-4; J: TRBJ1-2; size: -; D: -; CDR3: CASSLSWGGLTNYGYTF; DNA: TGTGCCAGCAGTTTATCGTGGGGAGGATTGACTAACTATGGCTACACCTTC
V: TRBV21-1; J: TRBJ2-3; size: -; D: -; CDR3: CASTLRYQSRGAEDTQYF; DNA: TGTGCCAGCACCCTAAGATACCAGAGCCGGGGGGCCGAAGATACGCAGTATTTT
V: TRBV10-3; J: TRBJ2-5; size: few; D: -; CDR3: CAISGVRKETQYF; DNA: TGTGCCATCAGTGGTGTACGGAAAGAGACCCAGTACTTC
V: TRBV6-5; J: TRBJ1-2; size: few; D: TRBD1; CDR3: CASRDTGGYGYTF; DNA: TGTGCCAGCAGAGATACAGGGGGCTATGGCTACACCTTC
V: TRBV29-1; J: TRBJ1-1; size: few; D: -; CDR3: CSVRGASIRNTEAFF; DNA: TGCAGCGTTAGAGGGGCGAGTATTAGAAACACTGAAGCTTTCTTT
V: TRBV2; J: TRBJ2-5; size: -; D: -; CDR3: CASSMETRYF; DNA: TGTGCCAGCAGTATGGAGACCCGGTACTTC
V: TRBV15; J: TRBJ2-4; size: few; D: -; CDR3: CATSTGDWENIQYF; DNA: TGTGCCACCAGCACAGGGGATTGGGAAAACATTCAGTACTTC
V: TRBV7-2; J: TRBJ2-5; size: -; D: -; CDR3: CASSRQWAIRETQYF; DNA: TGTGCCAGCAGCCGCCAGTGGGCCATCAGGGAGACCCAGTACTTC
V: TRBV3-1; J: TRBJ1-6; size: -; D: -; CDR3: CASSRFISDSPLHF; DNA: TGTGCCAGCAGCCGTTTTATCTCCGATTCACCCCTCCACTTT
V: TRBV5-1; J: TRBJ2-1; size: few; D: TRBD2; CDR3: CASSLGAGVDEQFF; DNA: TGCGCCAGCAGCTTAGGAGCGGGAGTCGATGAGCAGTTCTTC
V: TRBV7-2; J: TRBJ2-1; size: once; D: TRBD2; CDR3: CASSLGPSGRATNEQFF; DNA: TGTGCCAGCAGCTTAGGGCCTAGCGGGAGGGCGACCAATGAGCAGTTCTTC
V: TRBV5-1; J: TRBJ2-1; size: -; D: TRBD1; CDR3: CASSGRQGHSNEQFF; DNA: TGCGCCAGCAGCGGTCGACAGGGGCATAGCAATGAGCAGTTCTTC
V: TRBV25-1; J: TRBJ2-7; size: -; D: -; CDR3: CASSEDSGLYEQYF; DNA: TGTGCCAGCAGTGAAGATAGCGGACTTTACGAGCAGTACTTC
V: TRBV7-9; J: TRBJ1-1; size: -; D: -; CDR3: CASSATEVGTEAFF; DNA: TGTGCCAGCAGCGCTACCGAAGTTGGCACTGAAGCTTTCTTT
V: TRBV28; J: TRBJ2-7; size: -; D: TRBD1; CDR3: CASSLADRGLSYEQYF; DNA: TGTGCCAGCAGTTTGGCGGACAGGGGGCTGTCGTACGAGCAGTACTTC
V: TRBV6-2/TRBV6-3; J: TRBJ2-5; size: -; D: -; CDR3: CASSWGPAETQYF; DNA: TGTGCCAGCAGTTGGGGGCCTGCAGAGACCCAGTACTTC
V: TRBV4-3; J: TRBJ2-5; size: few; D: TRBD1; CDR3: CASSQEEHRGCQGTQYF; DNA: TGCGCCAGCAGCCAAGAAGAACACAGGGGTTGCCAAGGGACCCAGTACTTC
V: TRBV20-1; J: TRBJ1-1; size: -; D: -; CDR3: CSASLQPKNTEAFF; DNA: TGCAGTGCTAGTCTTCAACCGAAGAACACTGAAGCTTTCTTT
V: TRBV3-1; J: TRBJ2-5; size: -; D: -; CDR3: CASSPRTGREKETQYF; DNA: TGTGCCAGCAGCCCACGTACGGGCAGGGAGAAAGAGACCCAGTACTTC
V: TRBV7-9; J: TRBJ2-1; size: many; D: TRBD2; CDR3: CARAGTSSNEQFF; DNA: TGTGCCAGGGCCGGGACTAGCAGCAATGAGCAGTTCTTC
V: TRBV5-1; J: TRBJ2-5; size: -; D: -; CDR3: CASSLMGPETQYF; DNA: TGCGCCAGCAGCTTGATGGGGCCAGAGACCCAGTACTTC